What follows describes a single T cell receptor beta chain. Antigen specificity is unknown. CDR1 and CDR2 from the germline V gene are SQVTM and ANQGSEA. The CDR3 is made up of 13 amino acids. V was shortened by 7 bases and J by 7 bases, with 17 bases between the two germline ends. Unique molecular identifiers tagged individual cDNA molecules. TCRdb redid the calling of the 5' RACE reads with MiXCR, one entry per CDR3 protein. The table includes tens of thousands of distinct CDR3 sequences, roughly 5.5% detected once. The data stem from a study of early T cells in non-severe SARS-CoV-2 infection. At the level of the study: The chains were unpaired, and the sequenced material was bulk RNA from unsorted whole blood. Study outcomes and limitations: Private and CD4 specificities were missed by VDJdb matching, skewed to anti-spike CD8.

The TCR sequence derives from an adult who was a healthcare worker with PCR-confirmed SARS-CoV-2 infection or an uninfected control (not recorded which). The sequenced sample was whole blood. The J gene is TRBJ2-1, the V gene TRBV29-1; D remains unclear. The CDR3 DNA is TGCAGCGCCGACGATTCTAGACGTAATGAGCAGTTCTTC. Protein: CSADDSRRNEQFF.